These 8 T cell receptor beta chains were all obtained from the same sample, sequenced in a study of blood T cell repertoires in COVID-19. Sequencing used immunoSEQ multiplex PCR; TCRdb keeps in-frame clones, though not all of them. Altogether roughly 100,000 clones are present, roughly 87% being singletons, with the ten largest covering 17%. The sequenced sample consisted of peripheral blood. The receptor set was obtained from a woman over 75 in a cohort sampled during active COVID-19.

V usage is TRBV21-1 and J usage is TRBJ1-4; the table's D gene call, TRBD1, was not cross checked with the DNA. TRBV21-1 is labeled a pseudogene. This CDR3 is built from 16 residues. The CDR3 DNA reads TGTGCCAGCAGCAAAGGCAGGGTCGCGGTTAATGAAAAACTGTTTTTT. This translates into CASSKGRVAVNEKLFF.

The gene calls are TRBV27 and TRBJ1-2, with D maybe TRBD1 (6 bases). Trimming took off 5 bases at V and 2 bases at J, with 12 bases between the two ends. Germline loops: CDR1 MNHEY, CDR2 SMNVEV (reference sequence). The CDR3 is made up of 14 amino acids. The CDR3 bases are TGTGCCAGCAGTGAATACAGGGCCAACTATGGCTACACCTTC. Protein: CASSEYRANYGYTF.

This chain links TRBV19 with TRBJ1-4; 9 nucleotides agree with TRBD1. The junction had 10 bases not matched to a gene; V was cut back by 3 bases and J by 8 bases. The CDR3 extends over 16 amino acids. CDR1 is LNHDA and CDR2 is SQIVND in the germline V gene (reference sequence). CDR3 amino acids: CASSIGTGTGWEKLFF. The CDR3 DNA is TGTGCCAGTAGTATTGGGACCGGGACAGGGTGGGAAAAACTGTTTTTT. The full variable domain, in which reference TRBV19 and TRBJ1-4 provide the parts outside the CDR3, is DGGITQSPKYLFRKEGQNVTLSCEQNLNHDAMYWYRQDPGQGLRLIYYSQIVNDFQKGDIAEGYSVSREKKESFPLTVTSAQKNPTAFYLCASSIGTGTGWEKLFFGSGTQLSVL.

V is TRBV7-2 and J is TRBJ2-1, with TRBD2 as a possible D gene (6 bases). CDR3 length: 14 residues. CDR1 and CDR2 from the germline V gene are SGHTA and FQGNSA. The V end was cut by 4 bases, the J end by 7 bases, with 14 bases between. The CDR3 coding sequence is TGTGCCAGCAGCTCCCGAACTAGCACGAATGAGCAGTTCTTC. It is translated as CASSSRTSTNEQFF.

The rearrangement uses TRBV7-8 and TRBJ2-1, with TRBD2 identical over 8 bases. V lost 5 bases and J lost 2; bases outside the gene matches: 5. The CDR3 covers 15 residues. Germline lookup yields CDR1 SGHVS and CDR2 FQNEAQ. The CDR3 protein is CASSAERGTYNEQFF. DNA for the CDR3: TGTGCCAGCAGCGCCGAGCGGGGGACCTACAATGAGCAGTTCTTC.

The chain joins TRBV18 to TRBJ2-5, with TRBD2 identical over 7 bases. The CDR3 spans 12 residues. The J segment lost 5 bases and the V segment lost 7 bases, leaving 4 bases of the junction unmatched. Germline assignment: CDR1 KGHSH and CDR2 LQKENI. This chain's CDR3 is CASFTGGETQYF. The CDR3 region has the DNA TGTGCCAGCTTCACCGGGGGGGAGACCCAGTACTTC.

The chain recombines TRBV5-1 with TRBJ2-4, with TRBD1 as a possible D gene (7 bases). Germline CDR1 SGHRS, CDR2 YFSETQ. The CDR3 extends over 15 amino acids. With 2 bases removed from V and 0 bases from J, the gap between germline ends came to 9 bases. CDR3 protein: CASSFQGGAKNIQYF. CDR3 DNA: TGCGCCAGCAGCTTTCAGGGGGGAGCCAAAAACATTCAGTACTTC.

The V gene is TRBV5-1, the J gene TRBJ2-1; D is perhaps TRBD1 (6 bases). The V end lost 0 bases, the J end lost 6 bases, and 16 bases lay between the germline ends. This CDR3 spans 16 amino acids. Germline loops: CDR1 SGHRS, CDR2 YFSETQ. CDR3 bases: TGCGCCAGCAGCTTGGCCTGGGGGCGATCCGCCAATGAGCAGTTCTTC. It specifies CASSLAWGRSANEQFF.